A selection of T cell receptor beta chains follows, all from one sample in a study of vaccination and CD4 T cells after COVID-19. Via MiXCR, TCRdb re-called the PCR reads, giving one row per CDR3 protein. This table holds thousands of distinct CDR3 sequences, approximately 59% found once. Antigen specificity for these receptors is unknown. Sequenced input: CD4+ T cells from blood, cultured in vitro. The receptors shown here come from a human donor who had recovered from COVID-19. Each CDR3 is given with its conserved first and last residue. Fields, in order: D gene, V gene, J gene, clone size, CDR3 DNA, CDR3 protein. D genes are given only for firm matches. Rows give clone size only sometimes, using once, few, many, or a class for an expanded clone.

D: -; V: TRBV7-9; J: TRBJ1-1; size: few; DNA: TGTGCCAGCAGCCCCCATTTCTCTTCATCGAACACTGAAGCTTTCTTT; CDR3: CASSPHFSSSNTEAFF
D: -; V: TRBV30; J: TRBJ1-2; size: -; DNA: TGTGCCTGGAGTTCACCCCACGGGCTCGGCTATGGCTACACCTTC; CDR3: CAWSSPHGLGYGYTF
D: -; V: TRBV7-2; J: TRBJ1-5; size: -; DNA: TGTGCCAGCAGGGGGGTTGGGAGCAATCAGCCCCAGCATTTT; CDR3: CASRGVGSNQPQHF
D: TRBD2; V: TRBV6-5; J: TRBJ2-3; size: -; DNA: TGTGCCAGCAGTTATAGCGGGAGACGCGCAGATACGCAGTATTTT; CDR3: CASSYSGRRADTQYF
D: -; V: TRBV9; J: TRBJ1-5; size: -; DNA: TGTGCCAGCAGCGCCGATTCAGGGGATCAGCCCCAGCATTTT; CDR3: CASSADSGDQPQHF
D: -; V: TRBV19; J: TRBJ1-5; size: -; DNA: TGTGCCAGTAAAGGCAGAGATAGCAATCAGCCCCAGCATTTT; CDR3: CASKGRDSNQPQHF
D: TRBD1; V: TRBV2; J: TRBJ2-1; size: few; DNA: TGTGCCAGCAGTGTTCGATTGGACAGGGCATCCAATGAGCAGTTCTTC; CDR3: CASSVRLDRASNEQFF
D: -; V: TRBV2; J: TRBJ2-2; size: -; DNA: TGTGCCAGCAGTGAGGACGGGACCGGGGAGCTGTTTTTT; CDR3: CASSEDGTGELFF
D: TRBD1; V: TRBV6-5; J: TRBJ2-7; size: -; DNA: TGTGCCAGCAGTTACTCTCCCCCGGACAGGGCCTGGAAGCAGTACTTC; CDR3: CASSYSPPDRAWKQYF
D: -; V: TRBV7-8; J: TRBJ1-6; size: few; DNA: TGTGCCAGCAGCCCCGCGAGAGGGTCCTATAATTCACCCCTCCACTTT; CDR3: CASSPARGSYNSPLHF
D: TRBD2; V: TRBV5-4; J: TRBJ2-2; size: -; DNA: TGTGCCAGCAGCCGCAAACTAGCGGGAGCCACCGGGGAGCTGTTTTTT; CDR3: CASSRKLAGATGELFF
D: -; V: TRBV7-9; J: TRBJ2-2; size: -; DNA: TGTACCAGCAGTCGACAGTTCCCTGCGAACACCGGGGAGCTGTTTTTT; CDR3: CTSSRQFPANTGELFF
D: -; V: TRBV10-1; J: TRBJ1-2; size: -; DNA: TGCGCCAGCAGTGAGTCCACGGGGGGCTATTATGGCTACACCTTC; CDR3: CASSESTGGYYGYTF
D: -; V: TRBV5-1; J: TRBJ2-3; size: -; DNA: TGCGCCAGCAGCTTGGAGGGCGGCACAGATACGCAGTATTTT; CDR3: CASSLEGGTDTQYF
D: -; V: TRBV6-1; J: TRBJ2-7; size: once; DNA: TGTGCCAGCACTCCCCCCGGCTCATACGAGCAGTACTTC; CDR3: CASTPPGSYEQYF
D: TRBD1; V: TRBV5-1; J: TRBJ1-2; size: few; DNA: TGCGCCAGCAGCTCGGGACAGTCCTACACCTTC; CDR3: CASSSGQSYTF
D: TRBD1; V: TRBV6-1; J: TRBJ1-5; size: -; DNA: TGTGCCAGCAGTGCCACGGGACAGGGGGCTGATCAGCCCCAGCATTTT; CDR3: CASSATGQGADQPQHF
D: -; V: TRBV19; J: TRBJ1-5; size: -; DNA: TGTGCCAGTACCTTTGGGTCCTTATATAGCAATCAGCCCCAGCATTTT; CDR3: CASTFGSLYSNQPQHF
D: -; V: TRBV5-1; J: TRBJ2-7; size: -; DNA: TGCGCCAGCAGCTCAGGGGCCCCCCTCGAGCAGTACTTC; CDR3: CASSSGAPLEQYF
D: -; V: TRBV7-6; J: TRBJ1-6; size: -; DNA: TGTGCCAGCAGATTGCAGGGTGTCTCACCCCTCCACTTT; CDR3: CASRLQGVSPLHF
D: -; V: TRBV12-1; J: TRBJ1-1; size: -; DNA: TGTGCCAGCAGCTTTGCCCCGGTCGAGAACACTGAAGCTTTCTTT; CDR3: CASSFAPVENTEAFF
D: TRBD2; V: TRBV19; J: TRBJ2-3; size: few; DNA: TGTGCCAGTAGTATACTAGCGGGAGGCCGGACAGATACGCAGTATTTT; CDR3: CASSILAGGRTDTQYF
D: TRBD1; V: TRBV6-1; J: TRBJ1-1; size: -; DNA: TGTGCCAGCAGTCCACAACACAGGGGGCGAAACACTGAAGCTTTCTTT; CDR3: CASSPQHRGRNTEAFF
D: -; V: TRBV28; J: TRBJ2-1; size: -; DNA: TGTGCCAGCAGTTTAGCGGGCTCGGGGACCTACAATGAGCAGTTCTTC; CDR3: CASSLAGSGTYNEQFF